This T cell receptor beta chain was sequenced for a study of T cell clones after liver transplantation. Whole-study context: TCRbeta sequencing after a pre-transplant mixed lymphocyte reaction identified graft-donor-reactive clones, later tracked in post-transplant blood. HCV positivity affected three of eight recipients; the rest lacked autoimmune or viral indications. Study conclusions and caveats: In a couple of subjects, few donor cells limited the measurable donor-reactive repertoire. Compared with third party-reactive sequences, donor-reactive ones declined more, independent of withdrawal success.

Sequencing was performed with immunoSEQ multiplex PCR; in TCRdb, only in-frame clones are kept and a portion is missing. This table holds 90,000 to 120,000 clones, 82% found once. Unmatched junction bases numbered 7, after V lost 8 bases and J lost 2 bases. Germline-derived CDR1 and CDR2 are MRHNA and SNTAGT. The CDR3 is 14 amino acids. In the case of this clone: The target antigen is unknown.

The gene calls are TRBV6-4 and TRBJ2-7; 9 positions agree with TRBD1. Specimen: CD4+ T cells from blood, collected before liver transplant. The TCR was taken from a human donor who received a liver transplant. The CDR3 nucleotides read TGTGCCAGCCGAGGACAGGGGACCCCCTACGAGCAGTACTTC. This encodes CASRGQGTPYEQYF.